Presented here are 3 T cell receptor beta chains from one specimen sequenced in a study of beta chain features in type 1 diabetes. Investigators reverse transcribed all isolated RNA, so they sequenced expressed TCRB transcripts. Repertoires were generated with immunoSEQ multiplex PCR, while TCRdb's copy carries only in-frame clones and drops some. The repertoire holds hundreds of thousands of clones, with 8% as singletons. Sequenced sample: central memory CD4+ T cells from blood. The receptor source for this set is a young woman in good health.

The genes are TRBV6-5 and TRBJ1-1; no definite D call. The CDR3 runs 16 residues. V lost 2 bases, J lost 3 bases, and 16 bases lay in between. Germline assignment: CDR1 MNHEY and CDR2 SVGAGI. CDR3 protein: CASSYLAGSRYTEAFF. The CDR3 DNA sequence: TGTGCCAGCAGTTACCTTGCAGGTTCACGCTACACTGAAGCTTTCTTT.

This clone occurred a few times. This chain links TRBV9 with TRBJ1-1; D is unresolved. Germline V CDR1 and CDR2: SGDLS, YYNGEE. The CDR3 contains 15 residues. The ends were cut back, 0 bases at V and 3 bases at J, with 12 bases in the middle. CDR3: CASSVEAWGYTEAFF. The CDR3, as DNA: TGTGCCAGCAGCGTAGAAGCCTGGGGTTACACTGAAGCTTTCTTT.

The chain is built from TRBV5-4 and TRBJ2-2, with TRBD2 as a possible D gene (5 bases). In germline, CDR1 is SGHNT, CDR2 YYREEE (reference sequence). V lost 4 bases and J lost 0, with 13 bases in between. The length of the CDR3 is 16 residues. The CDR3 nucleotides are TGTGCCAGCAGCCAGGAGGCGGGTACGAACACCGGGGAGCTGTTTTTT. Its protein product is CASSQEAGTNTGELFF.